This is a list of T cell receptor beta chains from one sample in a study of OX40 agonist ivuxolimab in advanced cancers. Clones were sequenced by immunoSEQ multiplex PCR, and TCRdb holds only the in-frame ones, with some missing. The sample lists 90,000 to 100,000 clones; more than 95% were seen once. Source: CD4+ or CD8+ T cells sorted from blood, taken in a trial of the OX40 agonist ivuxolimab. The receptors here all came from an adult with an advanced solid tumor such as melanoma, head and neck, liver or kidney cancer. Both conserved end residues are part of each CDR3. Each record gives: CDR3 protein, CDR3 DNA, V gene, clone size, D gene, J gene, CDR3 length. D genes are given only for firm matches. The listing skips clone size in some rows; elsewhere it reads once, few, many or a size class.

CDR3aa: CASTRVSREQYF
CDR3nt: TGTGCCAGTACTAGAGTCTCCCGCGAGCAGTACTTC
v_gene: TRBV2
abundance: .
d_gene: .
j_gene: TRBJ2-7
len: 12

CDR3aa: CASSWGTGSSYEQYF
CDR3nt: TGTGCCAGCAGTTGGGGGACAGGGAGCTCCTACGAGCAGTACTTC
v_gene: TRBV27
abundance: .
d_gene: TRBD1
j_gene: TRBJ2-7
len: 15

CDR3aa: CASTKPGTGELFF
CDR3nt: TGTGCCAGCACCAAGCCTGGGACCGGGGAGCTGTTTTTT
v_gene: TRBV6-5
abundance: .
d_gene: .
j_gene: TRBJ2-2
len: 13

CDR3aa: CASSLDRGAGELFF
CDR3nt: TGTGCCAGCAGCTTAGACAGGGGCGCCGGGGAGCTGTTTTTT
v_gene: TRBV5-4
abundance: .
d_gene: TRBD1
j_gene: TRBJ2-2
len: 14

CDR3aa: CASQPGGETQYF
CDR3nt: TGTGCCAGTCAACCAGGGGGGGAGACCCAGTACTTC
v_gene: TRBV19
abundance: once
d_gene: .
j_gene: TRBJ2-5
len: 12

CDR3aa: CASSIATDSYYEQYF
CDR3nt: TGTGCCAGTAGTATAGCCACGGACAGCTACTACGAGCAGTACTTC
v_gene: TRBV19
abundance: .
d_gene: .
j_gene: TRBJ2-7
len: 15

CDR3aa: CASSPGPGGEQFF
CDR3nt: TGTGCCAGCAGCCCAGGACCCGGGGGTGAGCAGTTCTTC
v_gene: TRBV11-2
abundance: .
d_gene: .
j_gene: TRBJ2-1
len: 13

CDR3aa: CASSPQGGLENIQYF
CDR3nt: TGTGCCAGCAGCCCCCAAGGCGGGCTCGAAAACATTCAGTACTTC
v_gene: TRBV27
abundance: .
d_gene: .
j_gene: TRBJ2-4
len: 15

CDR3aa: CASSLAPTYEQYF
CDR3nt: TGTGCCAGCAGCTTGGCACCGACCTACGAGCAGTACTTC
v_gene: TRBV7-3
abundance: .
d_gene: .
j_gene: TRBJ2-7
len: 13

CDR3aa: CASTPDLENTEAFF
CDR3nt: TGTGCCAGCACTCCGGACCTGGAGAACACTGAAGCTTTCTTT
v_gene: TRBV27
abundance: .
d_gene: .
j_gene: TRBJ1-1
len: 14

CDR3aa: CSAPRLAQNQETQYF
CDR3nt: TGCAGCGCTCCTAGACTAGCCCAGAACCAAGAGACCCAGTACTTC
v_gene: TRBV29-1
abundance: .
d_gene: TRBD2
j_gene: TRBJ2-5
len: 15

CDR3aa: CASSLAGEYYNEQFF
CDR3nt: TGTGCCAGCAGTTTGGCAGGAGAGTACTACAATGAGCAGTTCTTC
v_gene: TRBV27
abundance: .
d_gene: .
j_gene: TRBJ2-1
len: 15

CDR3aa: CASSLVGDSGNTIYF
CDR3nt: TGTGCCAGCAGCTTAGTCGGCGACTCTGGAAACACCATATATTTT
v_gene: TRBV7-6
abundance: .
d_gene: .
j_gene: TRBJ1-3
len: 15

CDR3aa: CASSDATGERGYTF
CDR3nt: TGTGCCAGCAGCGACGCAACAGGGGAACGTGGCTACACCTTC
v_gene: TRBV5-8
abundance: .
d_gene: TRBD1
j_gene: TRBJ1-2
len: 14

CDR3aa: CASRPSGSNEQYF
CDR3nt: TGCGCCAGCAGACCTAGCGGGAGTAACGAGCAGTACTTC
v_gene: TRBV5-1
abundance: .
d_gene: TRBD2
j_gene: TRBJ2-7
len: 13

CDR3aa: CASSYSSRYTGELFF
CDR3nt: TGTGCCAGCAGTTACTCATCGCGATACACCGGGGAGCTGTTTTTT
v_gene: TRBV6-5
abundance: .
d_gene: .
j_gene: TRBJ2-2
len: 15

CDR3aa: CASSPGLGNNEQFF
CDR3nt: TGTGCCAGCAGTCCGGGACTAGGTAACAATGAGCAGTTCTTC
v_gene: TRBV5-6
abundance: .
d_gene: TRBD2
j_gene: TRBJ2-1
len: 14

CDR3aa: CASSVASSYEQYF
CDR3nt: TGTGCCAGCAGCGTGGCTAGCTCCTACGAGCAGTACTTC
v_gene: TRBV9
abundance: .
d_gene: .
j_gene: TRBJ2-7
len: 13

CDR3aa: CASSLVGVPEAFF
CDR3nt: TGTGCCAGCAGCTTAGTGGGGGTTCCTGAAGCTTTCTTT
v_gene: TRBV7-9
abundance: .
d_gene: .
j_gene: TRBJ1-1
len: 13

CDR3aa: CASSLIRGLAEYNEQFF
CDR3nt: TGTGCCAGCAGCTTAATTCGAGGACTAGCGGAGTACAATGAGCAGTTCTTC
v_gene: TRBV7-3
abundance: .
d_gene: TRBD2
j_gene: TRBJ2-1
len: 17

CDR3aa: CASSFLTSGRENEQFF
CDR3nt: TGTGCCAGCAGCTTCCTGACTAGCGGGAGGGAAAATGAGCAGTTCTTC
v_gene: TRBV7-3
abundance: .
d_gene: TRBD2
j_gene: TRBJ2-1
len: 16

CDR3aa: CASSLDRGTEAFF
CDR3nt: TGTGCCAGCAGCTTAGATAGAGGGACTGAAGCTTTCTTT
v_gene: TRBV11-3
abundance: .
d_gene: .
j_gene: TRBJ1-1
len: 13

CDR3aa: CASSPDAWEGNEQFF
CDR3nt: TGTGCCAGCAGTCCAGACGCATGGGAGGGCAATGAGCAGTTCTTC
v_gene: TRBV2
abundance: .
d_gene: TRBD2
j_gene: TRBJ2-1
len: 15

CDR3aa: CSVGTAGLPRETQYF
CDR3nt: TGCAGCGTTGGGACGGCAGGGCTCCCACGAGAGACCCAGTACTTC
v_gene: TRBV29-1
abundance: .
d_gene: .
j_gene: TRBJ2-5
len: 15

CDR3aa: CSVDTGTGEDYNYGYTF
CDR3nt: TGCAGCGTTGATACCGGGACAGGGGAGGATTATAACTATGGCTACACCTTC
v_gene: TRBV29-1
abundance: .
d_gene: TRBD1
j_gene: TRBJ1-2
len: 17

CDR3aa: CASSPSIREDGAFTF
CDR3nt: TGTGCCAGCAGCCCCTCGATCAGGGAAGACGGCGCCTTCACCTTC
v_gene: TRBV11-2
abundance: .
d_gene: .
j_gene: TRBJ1-2
len: 15

CDR3aa: CASSLPHWPKMNTEAFF
CDR3nt: TGTGCCAGCAGTTTACCTCATTGGCCCAAGATGAACACTGAAGCTTTCTTT
v_gene: TRBV27
abundance: .
d_gene: .
j_gene: TRBJ1-1
len: 17

CDR3aa: CASSPLRENEQYF
CDR3nt: TGTGCCAGCAGCCCCTTGAGGGAGAACGAGCAGTACTTC
v_gene: TRBV7-6
abundance: once
d_gene: .
j_gene: TRBJ2-7
len: 13